This T cell receptor beta chain appears in the sequencing data of a study of chemoradiotherapy in HPV16-positive cancers. Study findings and constraints: HPV-responsive T-cell expansion during chemoradiotherapy was linked to improved recurrence-free survival in HPV16-positive patients. Functional assays defining HPV-specific T cells used only two HPV16-positive patients.

Trimming took off 6 bases at V and 5 bases at J, with 14 bases between the two ends. CDR1 and CDR2 (germline): MDHEN, SYDVKM. The CDR3 length is 13 residues. This clone was seen only once. Its antigen is undetermined. Produced via immunoSEQ multiplex PCR; TCRdb's table is partial and in-frame only. This table has 12,000 or so clones, roughly 78% appearing once. V usage is TRBV28 and J usage is TRBJ2-7; possible D gene TRBD1, 5 bases. The TCR originated in a human donor with HPV-associated anogenital cancer. Sample collection occurred from a patient who underwent chemoradiotherapy. The DNA for the CDR3 is TGTGCCAGCAGGAGGACAAATCTCCACGAGCAGTACTTC. Translated, it gives CASRRTNLHEQYF.